Each of the 22 T cell receptor beta chains below was sequenced from the same sample in a study of blood T cell repertoires in COVID-19 (dated by TCRdb to the early 2020s). The library was generated by the immunoSEQ multiplex PCR assay. Here the immuneACCESS table is served through TCRdb, limited to in-frame sequences with V and J called. Missing clones are a known gap in these copies; in checked studies unresolved V genes cover under half, and the rest lacks a known reason. This sample holds a few hundred thousand clones; less than 85% were observed only once. Around a sixth of the sample is held by the ten biggest clonotypes. Sequenced: PBMCs or T cells enriched from blood (not recorded which). Receptors originate from a man in his forties who had recovered from COVID-19.

This chain links TRBV27 with TRBJ2-7, with 11 bases identical to TRBD2. With 3 bases clipped from V and 3 bases from J, the junction kept 10 bases outside the gene matches. CDR1 is MNHEY and CDR2 is SMNVEV in the germline V gene (reference sequence). The CDR3 loop spans 17 amino acids. The CDR3 DNA reads TGTGCCAGCAGTTTCTCCGAGACTAGCGGGACATTCTACGAGCAGTACTTC. The encoded protein is CASSFSETSGTFYEQYF.

This chain connects TRBV12-5 to TRBJ2-5; D remains ambiguous. Trimming shortened V by 1 base and J by 3 bases, and 3 bases separated the two germline ends. Germline CDR1 is LGHNT and CDR2 is FRNRAP. The CDR3 runs to 12 residues. The chain's CDR3 is CASGLAKETQYF. The DNA for the CDR3 is TGTGCTAGTGGTTTGGCAAAAGAGACCCAGTACTTC. The entire variable domain, with the rest obtained from reference TRBV12-5 and TRBJ2-5, is as follows: DARVTQTPRHKVTEMGQEVTMRCQPILGHNTVFWYRQTMMQGLELLAYFRNRAPLDDSGMPKDRFSAEMPDATLATLKIQPSEPRDSAVYFCASGLAKETQYFGPGTRLLVL.

The CDR3 region has the DNA TGTGCCAGTAAGCAGACAGGGGTGAACACCGGGGAGCTGTTTTTT. Translation: CASKQTGVNTGELFF. The chain recombines TRBV19 with TRBJ2-2; TRBD1 matches at 8 bases. J lost 1 base, V lost 7 bases, and 5 bases had no gene match. There are 15 residues in the CDR3. Germline V gene lookup returns CDR1 LNHDA and CDR2 SQIVND (reference sequence).

The rearrangement links TRBV21-1 to TRBJ1-1. TRBV21-1 represents a pseudogene. The CDR3 sequence is 15 residues long. The CDR3: CAGRTGGTMNTEAFF. The CDR3 DNA is TGTGCCGGCCGAACCGGGGGAACAATGAACACTGAAGCTTTCTTT.

CDR3 nucleotide sequence: TGCGCCAGCAGCCAAGAGTTCTCCGGCGGCCAGCAGTACTTC. Translation gives CASSQEFSGGQQYF. This chain uses TRBV4-3 with TRBJ2-7; D is uncertain. Germline loops: CDR1 LGHNA, CDR2 YSLEER. V dropped 0 bases and J dropped 8 bases, with 14 bases sitting between them. The CDR3 has 14 amino acids.

This clone was counted between two and nine times. The chain uses TRBV6-6 and TRBJ1-5; TRBD1 agrees at 8 bases. With V trimmed by 7 bases and J by 3 bases, 8 bases remained unmatched. The CDR3 runs 15 residues. CDR1 and CDR2 (germline): MNHNY, SVGAGI (reference sequence). The CDR3 sequence: CASIPGTGYNQPQHF. The CDR3 nucleotides are TGTGCCAGCATTCCAGGGACAGGCTACAATCAGCCCCAGCATTTT.

The J gene is TRBJ1-1, the V gene TRBV6-5; TRBD1 might be the D (5 bases). Germline CDR1 reads MNHEY; CDR2 reads SVGAGI. V lost 0 bases to trimming and J lost 8 bases, with 10 bases between them. The CDR3 runs to 13 residues. CDR3 bases: TGTGCCAGCAGTTACTCGCAGGGTGGGGAAGCTTTCTTT. Translated, it gives CASSYSQGGEAFF.

The V gene is TRBV7-9, the J gene TRBJ1-2, with D possibly matching TRBD1 (5 bases). Deletions cut 1 base from V and 4 bases from J, with 7 bases between. The germline V gene encodes CDR1 SEHNR and CDR2 FQNEAQ (reference sequence). This CDR3 region has 13 residues. The CDR3 nucleotides are TGTGCCAGCAGCTTAGTTACAGGCTATGGCTACACCTTC. Translated: CASSLVTGYGYTF.

The V and J genes are TRBV5-1 and TRBJ1-3; D uncertain. The CDR3 sequence is 15 residues long. Germline V gives CDR1 SGHRS, CDR2 YFSETQ. Trimming shortened V by 0 bases and J by 0 bases, and 7 bases separated the two germline ends. In nucleotides, the CDR3 is TGCGCCAGCAGCTTGGGTCGGGGCTCTGGAAACACCATATATTTT. Translating it yields CASSLGRGSGNTIYF.

The V and J genes are TRBV7-9 and TRBJ2-4; D is perhaps TRBD2 (6 bases). Germline V gene data show CDR1 as SEHNR and CDR2 as FQNEAQ (reference sequence). The CDR3 contains 13 residues. V lost 8 bases, J lost 3 bases, and 11 bases lay in between. The DNA of the CDR3 is TGTGCCAGCGTATCGGGGGACAAAAACATTCAGTACTTC. This encodes CASVSGDKNIQYF.

The chain has TRBV2 and TRBJ1-5, with D possibly matching TRBD1 (5 bases). The CDR3 contains 14 residues. CDR1 SNHLY and CDR2 FYNNEI come from the germline V gene. V gave up 3 bases and J gave up 7 bases, with 13 bases separating them. The CDR3 DNA sequence: TGTGCCAGCAGTGAGGGCAGGGTGAACCAGCCCCAGCATTTT. As protein: CASSEGRVNQPQHF.

The chain joins TRBV7-2 to TRBJ2-1; 10 bases map to TRBD1. The J segment lost 6 bases and the V segment lost 1 base, leaving 6 bases of the junction unmatched. CDR1 is SGHTA, CDR2 FQGNSA, per germline. This CDR3 spans 16 amino acids. The CDR3 coding sequence is TGTGCCAGCAGCTTAGGGTCGTGGACAGGGGGCAATGAGCAGTTCTTC. It specifies CASSLGSWTGGNEQFF.

The count of this clone is one. The chain uses TRBV4-3 and TRBJ1-1; 9 nucleotides line up with TRBD1. V dropped 4 bases and J dropped 10; count of bases not matched to a gene: 10. This CDR3 has 14 amino acids. Germline CDR1 is LGHNA and CDR2 is YSLEER. The CDR3 here is CASSPGTGFRGAFF. CDR3 in DNA: TGCGCCAGCAGCCCCGGGACAGGGTTTCGCGGAGCTTTCTTT.

The count of this clone is one. The chain has TRBV28 and TRBJ2-7, with TRBD1 matching 7 bases. The CDR3 sequence is 16 residues long. V shed 5 bases and J 0 bases; nucleotides not matched to a gene: 10. From germline, CDR1 is MDHEN and CDR2 SYDVKM. The CDR3 loop reads CASSAPRGRSSYEQYF. CDR3 coding DNA: TGTGCCAGCAGTGCCCCTAGGGGGCGAAGCTCCTACGAGCAGTACTTC. Full variable domain (missing parts from reference TRBV28 and TRBJ2-7): DVKVTQSSRYLVKRTGEKVFLECVQDMDHENMFWYRQDPGLGLRLIYFSYDVKMKEKGDIPEGYSVSREKKERFSLILESASTNQTSMYLCASSAPRGRSSYEQYFGPGTRLTVT.

The CDR3 nucleotides read TGTGCCAGCAGCTTAGCTAGCGGGAGTACTAATGAGCAGTTCTTC. Amino acids: CASSLASGSTNEQFF. The V and J genes are TRBV7-2 and TRBJ2-1, with 9 bases matching TRBD2. Germline CDR1 reads SGHTA; CDR2 reads FQGNSA. After removal of 0 bases from V and 7 bases from J, the junction contained 4 bases not matched to a gene. The CDR3 has 15 residues.

The chain joins TRBV4-2 to TRBJ1-5, with a tentative D call TRBD1 (5 bases). CDR3 length equals 14 residues. V lost 5 bases, J lost 7 bases, and 15 bases lay in between. The V gene's germline CDR1 is LGHNA and CDR2 YNFKEQ. The DNA of the CDR3 is TGTGCCAGCAGCAAGGCCCAGGGTAGCCAGCCCCAGCATTTT. Translation gives CASSKAQGSQPQHF.

The CDR3 coding sequence is TGTGCCAGCAGTCAATTAGGGACAGAGAACACTGAAGCTTTCTTT. As protein: CASSQLGTENTEAFF. The chain is built from TRBV28 and TRBJ1-1; 7 bases line up with TRBD1. The V gene end was trimmed by 5 bases and the J gene end by 1 base; junction bases not matched to a gene: 7. The CDR3 has 15 amino acids. In germline, CDR1 is MDHEN, CDR2 SYDVKM.

The chain combines TRBV30 with TRBJ1-1; a possible D gene is TRBD1 (5 bases). In germline, CDR1 is GTSNPN, CDR2 SVGIG (reference sequence). V was shortened by 3 bases and J by 5 bases, with 10 bases between the two germline ends. The CDR3 loop spans 12 amino acids. The CDR3 is CAWRGLYTEAFF. The CDR3 region has the DNA TGTGCCTGGAGGGGGCTATATACTGAAGCTTTCTTT.

On this clone itself: Other DNA sequences within the sample encode an identical CDR3. This CDR3 reads CASSLEGVGNTEAFF. The DNA for the CDR3 is TGTGCCAGCAGCTTAGAAGGGGTGGGGAACACTGAAGCTTTCTTT. V is TRBV7-9 and J is TRBJ1-1, with D perhaps TRBD1 (5 bases). CDR3 length: 15 residues. Germline values: CDR1 SEHNR, CDR2 FQNEAQ (reference sequence). V was clipped by 1 base and J by 1 base, with 10 bases between them. Based on the CDR3 plus reference TRBV7-9 and TRBJ1-1, the full variable domain is DTGVSQNPRHKITKRGQNVTFRCDPISEHNRLYWYRQTLGQGPEFLTYFQNEAQLEKSRLLSDRFSAERPKGSFSTLEIQRTEQGDSAMYLCASSLEGVGNTEAFFGQGTRLTVV.

The chain employs TRBV4-1 and TRBJ1-5; D ambiguous. V gave up 0 bases and J gave up 8 bases, with 14 bases separating them. The CDR3 has 15 residues. CDR1 and CDR2 from the germline V gene are MGHRA and YSYEKL. The CDR3 DNA is TGCGCCAGCAGCCAAGATGGAACAGCCCCAAAGCCCCAGCATTTT. Amino acids: CASSQDGTAPKPQHF.

This rearrangement joins TRBV19 to TRBJ1-6; TRBD1 agrees at 7 bases. The trim removed 3 bases at V and 10 bases at J, leaving 6 bases unmatched. The CDR3 covers 14 residues. Per germline, CDR1 LNHDA and CDR2 SQIVND (reference sequence). CDR3 sequence (DNA): TGTGCCAGTAGTATTCCAGGGGGGTACTCACCCCTCCACTTT. This encodes CASSIPGGYSPLHF. Full variable domain (remainder filled in from reference TRBV19 and TRBJ1-6): DGGITQSPKYLFRKEGQNVTLSCEQNLNHDAMYWYRQDPGQGLRLIYYSQIVNDFQKGDIAEGYSVSREKKESFPLTVTSAQKNPTAFYLCASSIPGGYSPLHFGNGTRLTVT.

This chain uses TRBV11-2 with TRBJ2-1, with 10 positions matching TRBD2. This CDR3 has 17 amino acids. Germline V lookup: CDR1 SGHAT, CDR2 FQNNGV. The V and J ends lost 5 bases and 0 bases, in that order; junction bases with no gene match: 7. CDR3 in DNA: TGTGCCAGCAGCCCGTGGACTAGCGGACGCTCCTACAATGAGCAGTTCTTC. It yields the protein CASSPWTSGRSYNEQFF. The whole variable domain, remainder taken from reference TRBV11-2 and TRBJ2-1, is EAGVAQSPRYKIIEKRQSVAFWCNPISGHATLYWYQQILGQGPKLLIQFQNNGVVDDSQLPKDRFSAERLKGVDSTLKIQPAKLEDSAVYLCASSPWTSGRSYNEQFFGPGTRLTVL.